This T cell receptor (beta chain) was recorded in a study of sequential checkpoint blockade in melanoma. Study in general: Patients were randomized 1:1 to nivolumab-then-ipilimumab or ipilimumab-then-nivolumab first-line.

The CDR3 length is 15 residues. The V gene end was trimmed by 4 bases and the J gene end by 4 bases; junction bases not matched to a gene: 8. From germline, CDR1 is SGHNT and CDR2 YYREEE (reference sequence). Produced via immunoSEQ multiplex PCR; TCRdb's table is partial and in-frame only. Of approximately 21,000 clones in the sample, roughly four fifths were seen once. Described treatment: randomized to nivolumab then ipilimumab (arm A) or the reverse (arm B). PBMC sorting kept live CD3+CD8+ cells without CD19 or CD56. The sample in question was CD8+ T cells sorted from blood (inferred from file names), obtained from a patient given nivolumab and ipilimumab in sequence. The V call is TRBV5-4, the J call TRBJ2-5; 9 nucleotides align to TRBD1. The TCR comes from a human donor with melanoma. CDR3 protein: CASSLPGQGRETQYF. The DNA of the CDR3 is TGTGCCAGCAGCCTCCCGGGACAGGGAAGAGAGACCCAGTACTTC.